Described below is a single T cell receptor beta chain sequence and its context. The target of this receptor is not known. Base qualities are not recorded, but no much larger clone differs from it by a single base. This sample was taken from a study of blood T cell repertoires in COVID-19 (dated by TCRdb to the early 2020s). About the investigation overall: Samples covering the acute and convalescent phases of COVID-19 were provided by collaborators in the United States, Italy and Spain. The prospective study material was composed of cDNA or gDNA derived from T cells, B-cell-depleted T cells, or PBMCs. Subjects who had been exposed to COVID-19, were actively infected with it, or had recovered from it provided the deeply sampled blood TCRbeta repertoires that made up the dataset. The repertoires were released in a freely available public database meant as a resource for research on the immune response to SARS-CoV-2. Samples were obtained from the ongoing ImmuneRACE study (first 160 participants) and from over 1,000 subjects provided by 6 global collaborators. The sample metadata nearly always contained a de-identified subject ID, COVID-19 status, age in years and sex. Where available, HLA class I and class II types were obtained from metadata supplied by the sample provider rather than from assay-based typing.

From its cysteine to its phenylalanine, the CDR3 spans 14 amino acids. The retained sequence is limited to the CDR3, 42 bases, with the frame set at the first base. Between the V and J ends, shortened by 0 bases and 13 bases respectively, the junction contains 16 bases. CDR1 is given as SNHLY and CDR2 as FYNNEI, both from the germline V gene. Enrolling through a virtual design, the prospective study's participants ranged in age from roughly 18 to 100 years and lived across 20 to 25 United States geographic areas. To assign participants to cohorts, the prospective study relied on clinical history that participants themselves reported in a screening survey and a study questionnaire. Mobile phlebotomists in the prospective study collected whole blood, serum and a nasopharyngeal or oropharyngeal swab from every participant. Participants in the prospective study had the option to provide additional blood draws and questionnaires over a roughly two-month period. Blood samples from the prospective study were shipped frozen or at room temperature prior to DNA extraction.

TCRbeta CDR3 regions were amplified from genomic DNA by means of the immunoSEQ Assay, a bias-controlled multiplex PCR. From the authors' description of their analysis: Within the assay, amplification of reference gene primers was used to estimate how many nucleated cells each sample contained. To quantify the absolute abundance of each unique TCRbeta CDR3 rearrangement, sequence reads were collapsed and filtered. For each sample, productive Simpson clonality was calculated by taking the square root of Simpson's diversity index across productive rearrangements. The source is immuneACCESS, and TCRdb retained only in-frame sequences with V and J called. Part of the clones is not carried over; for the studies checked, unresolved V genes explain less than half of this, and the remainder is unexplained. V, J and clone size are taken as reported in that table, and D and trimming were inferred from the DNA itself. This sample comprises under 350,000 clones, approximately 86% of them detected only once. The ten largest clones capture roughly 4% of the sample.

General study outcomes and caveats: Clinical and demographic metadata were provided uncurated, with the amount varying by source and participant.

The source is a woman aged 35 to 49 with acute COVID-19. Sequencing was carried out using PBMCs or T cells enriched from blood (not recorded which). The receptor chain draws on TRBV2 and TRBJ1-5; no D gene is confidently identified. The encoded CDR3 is CASSEAVRMGVQHF. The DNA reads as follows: TGTGCCAGCAGTGAAGCGGTCCGGATGGGCGTACAGCATTTT.